This T cell receptor beta chain was recorded in a study of T cells after yellow fever vaccination. Whole-study results and caveats: Within FACS-sorted repertoires, abundant clonotypes contaminating from the bulk population could be present. Post-booster reappearance was seen for most primary-vaccination clones (96% CD4, 80% to 90% CD8). A small share of clonotypes appeared in both CD4 and CD8 compartments.

This clonotype was seen only a few times. What it binds is not known. V shed 0 bases and J 6 bases; nucleotides not matched to a gene: 5. There are 14 residues in the CDR3. CDR1 and CDR2 (germline): SGHRS, YFSETQ. In making TCR cDNA, 5'RACE template switching added a universal primer site and UMIs to it. TCRdb reprocessed the 5' RACE reads via MiXCR and lists one record per CDR3 protein. The sample lists roughly 500,000 distinct CDR3 sequences; about 19% were seen once. The source is a man aged 30 to 39 who received the YFV17D yellow fever vaccine. This chain joins TRBV5-1 and TRBJ2-7; 8 bases agree with TRBD2. The input for sequencing was PBMCs, taken 15 days after the yellow fever booster vaccination. The CDR3 nucleotides read TGCGCCAGCAGCTTGGCCATCGCGGGAGGCGAGCAGTACTTC. Encoded protein: CASSLAIAGGEQYF.